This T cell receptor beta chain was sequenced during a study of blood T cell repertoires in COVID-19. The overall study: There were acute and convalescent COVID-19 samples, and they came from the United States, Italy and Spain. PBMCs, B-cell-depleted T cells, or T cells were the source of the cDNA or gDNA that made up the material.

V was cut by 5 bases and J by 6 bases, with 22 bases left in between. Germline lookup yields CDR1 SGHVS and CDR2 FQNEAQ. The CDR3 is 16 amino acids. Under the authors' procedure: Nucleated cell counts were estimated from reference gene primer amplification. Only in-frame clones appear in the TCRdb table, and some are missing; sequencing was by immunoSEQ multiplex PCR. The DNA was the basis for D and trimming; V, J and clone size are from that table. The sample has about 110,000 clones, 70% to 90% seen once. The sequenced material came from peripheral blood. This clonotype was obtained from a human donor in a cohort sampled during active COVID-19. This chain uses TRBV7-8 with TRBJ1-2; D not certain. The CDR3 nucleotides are TGTGCCAGCAGCGGTAGAGGGCGGATAACTAAAAATGGCTACACCTTC. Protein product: CASSGRGRITKNGYTF.